These 27 T cell receptor beta chains came from one sample sequenced in a study of T cells in Graves' hyperthyroidism and ophthalmopathy. Amplification yielded TCR beta CDR3 regions, with RNA transcripts as the source. Researchers ran a first-round RT-PCR on the TCR CDR3 using the HTBI primer set. A single record per CDR3 protein comes from TCRdb applying MiXCR to the multiplex PCR reads. This table has 500,000 or so distinct CDR3 sequences, 15% to 20% appearing once. Sequencing used blood. The receptors derive from a woman in her 30s with Graves' ophthalmopathy.

This clonotype has at least ten counts. The chain combines TRBV29-1 with TRBJ2-1; D gene ambiguous. Germline-derived CDR1 and CDR2 are SQVTM and ANQGSEA. CDR3 length: 11 amino acids. Trimming took 5 bases from V and 8 from J, leaving 10 bases between them. This CDR3 reads CSVMWVDEQFF. The CDR3 DNA reads as TGCAGCGTTATGTGGGTGGATGAGCAGTTCTTC.

In its sample, this clonotype was seen many times. V usage is TRBV29-1 and J usage is TRBJ1-5; possibly TRBD1 for D (6 bases). CDR1 is SQVTM, CDR2 ANQGSEA, per germline. The CDR3 has 14 amino acids. V was shortened by 7 bases and J by 0 bases, with 13 bases between the two germline ends. The CDR3 DNA reads as TGCAGCGGGAATCAGGGGAATAGCAATCAGCCCCAGCATTTT. The encoded protein is CSGNQGNSNQPQHF.

This chain uses TRBV20-1 with TRBJ2-5; D perhaps matches TRBD2 (6 bases). V shed 5 bases and J shed 1 base, with 8 bases lying between them. CDR1 and CDR2 (germline): DFQATT, SNEGSKA (reference sequence). The CDR3 extends over 12 amino acids. CDR3 sequence (DNA): TGCAGTGCTCGGACTATCCAAGAGACCCAGTACTTC. Its protein product is CSARTIQETQYF.

The CDR3 loop reads CASSLQGAFNSPLHF. CDR3 coding DNA: TGTGCCAGCAGTCTACAGGGGGCTTTTAATTCACCCCTCCACTTT. The chain recombines TRBV28 with TRBJ1-6; 9 nucleotides match TRBD1. The CDR3 runs 15 residues. V trimming: 5 bases; J trimming: 6 bases; junction bases outside the gene matches: 5. The V gene's germline CDR1 is MDHEN and CDR2 SYDVKM.

The chain has TRBV20-1 and TRBJ2-1, with 13 bases lining up with TRBD2. The CDR3 totals 17 residues. Germline CDR1 and CDR2: DFQATT and SNEGSKA (reference sequence). J lost 0 bases, V lost 0 bases, and 2 bases had no gene match. The CDR3 reads CSARDWTSGSSYNEQFF. CDR3 nucleotides: TGCAGTGCTAGAGACTGGACTAGCGGGAGCTCCTACAATGAGCAGTTCTTC.

This sequence joins TRBV28 and TRBJ2-3; weak D call: TRBD2 (5 bases). With 8 bases removed from V and 0 bases from J, the gap between germline ends came to 12 bases. This CDR3 spans 14 amino acids. Germline CDR1 MDHEN, CDR2 SYDVKM. Here the CDR3 reads CASGERSSTDTQYF. The CDR3 nucleotides read TGTGCCAGCGGGGAGCGGTCTAGCACAGATACGCAGTATTTT.

This clonotype was recorded at least ten times. The chain joins TRBV7-9 to TRBJ2-3; TRBD2 agrees at 11 bases. Per the germline V gene, CDR1 is SEHNR and CDR2 is FQNEAQ (reference sequence). The V and J ends lost 5 bases and 3 bases, in that order; junction bases with no gene match: 7. CDR3 size: 16 residues. In nucleotides, the CDR3 is TGTGCCAGCAGCCCCCCCGGGACTAGCGGTACAGATACGCAGTATTTT. It is translated as CASSPPGTSGTDTQYF.

In its sample, this clonotype was seen many times. The chain recombines TRBV2 with TRBJ2-5, with 12 bases that match TRBD2. CDR1 is SNHLY and CDR2 is FYNNEI in the germline V gene. With V trimmed by 6 bases and J by 5 bases, 7 bases remained unmatched. The CDR3 has 15 amino acids. Here the CDR3 reads CASRTSGSPRETQYF. The CDR3 DNA follows: TGTGCCAGCAGGACTAGCGGGAGTCCGCGGGAGACCCAGTACTTC.

In its sample, this clonotype was seen many times. The J gene is TRBJ1-2, the V gene TRBV2; the D gene is possibly TRBD1 (5 bases). Trimming took 5 bases from V and 3 from J, leaving 10 bases between them. CDR1 and CDR2 (germline): SNHLY, FYNNEI. The CDR3 is made up of 13 amino acids. CDR3 loop: CASSTRQHYGYTF. CDR3 DNA sequence: TGTGCCAGCAGTACTAGACAGCACTATGGCTACACCTTC.

This sequence joins TRBV7-9 and TRBJ2-7; no definite D call. The length of the CDR3 is 13 residues. Trimming cost V 4 bases and J 4 bases, with 11 bases left between them. Germline V gives CDR1 SEHNR, CDR2 FQNEAQ (reference sequence). CDR3 sequence (DNA): TGTGCCAGCAGCTCAGTTCCCGATTACGAGCAGTACTTC. Protein sequence: CASSSVPDYEQYF.

This clonotype is a singleton in its sample. This chain links TRBV6-1 with TRBJ2-1; no firm D call. The germline CDR1 and CDR2 sequences are MNHNS and SASEGT. There are 15 residues in the CDR3. V was shortened by 7 bases and J by 0 bases, with 13 bases between the two germline ends. Written as DNA, the CDR3 is TGTGCCAGCACCGAAGAAAGGAGCTCCTACAATGAGCAGTTCTTC. Residues: CASTEERSSYNEQFF.

This clonotype came up many times. The J gene is TRBJ2-5, the V gene TRBV7-2, with 8 bases aligning to TRBD2. Germline V CDR1 and CDR2: SGHTA, FQGNSA. V lost 3 bases, J lost 6 bases, and 12 bases stayed unmatched. This CDR3 region has 16 residues. The chain's CDR3 is CASSFSGAAGAKTQYF. The DNA of the CDR3 is TGTGCCAGCAGCTTTAGCGGGGCCGCGGGTGCGAAGACCCAGTACTTC.

Many counts were recorded for this clonotype. The J gene is TRBJ1-2, the V gene TRBV7-2; maybe TRBD1 (5 bases). The CDR3 length is 13 residues. With 4 bases removed from V and 6 bases from J, the gap between germline ends came to 12 bases. The germline gives CDR1 SGHTA, CDR2 FQGNSA. The CDR3 DNA reads TGTGCCAGCAGCTCTACCCCAGGGCATGGCTACACCTTC. Protein product: CASSSTPGHGYTF.

The V gene is TRBV18, the J gene TRBJ1-5; 7 nucleotides match TRBD1. The CDR3 is 16 amino acids. V shed 2 bases and J 9 bases; nucleotides not matched to a gene: 13. CDR1 and CDR2 from the germline V gene are KGHSH and LQKENI. The CDR3 sequence is CASSPGSGTSGGPQHF. As DNA, the CDR3 is TGTGCCAGCTCACCAGGTTCCGGGACTTCAGGGGGGCCCCAGCATTTT.

This clonotype was recorded at least ten times. The chain uses TRBV4-3 and TRBJ2-7; D not resolved. V was cut by 0 bases and J by 3 bases, with 9 bases left in between. The CDR3 covers 14 residues. CDR1 is LGHNA and CDR2 is YSLEER in the germline V gene. This CDR3 reads CASSQDITRYEQYF. In DNA form, the CDR3 reads TGCGCCAGCAGCCAAGATATAACACGCTACGAGCAGTACTTC.

At least ten counts were recorded for this clonotype. The rearrangement uses TRBV6-5 and TRBJ1-2; tentative D call: TRBD1 (6 bases). The germline V and J ends were trimmed by 0 bases and 2 bases, with 13 bases remaining between them. CDR3 length: 16 amino acids. Per the germline V gene, CDR1 is MNHEY and CDR2 is SVGAGI. This CDR3 is CASSYSSAGANYGYTF. CDR3 DNA sequence: TGTGCCAGCAGTTACTCGTCGGCGGGGGCCAACTATGGCTACACCTTC.

This clonotype was counted many times. The chain recombines TRBV6-1 with TRBJ2-7, with TRBD1 matching 9 bases. The CDR3 is 16 amino acids. CDR1 and CDR2 from the germline V gene are MNHNS and SASEGT. V was pared by 6 bases and J by 2 bases, with 11 bases of the junction left unmatched. As DNA, the CDR3 is TGTGCCAGCAGAACCCCACGGGACAGGGCCCCCTACGAGCAGTACTTC. Translating gives CASRTPRDRAPYEQYF.

The chain recombines TRBV6-1 with TRBJ2-4; 8 bases fit TRBD1. CDR3 length equals 15 residues. The germline CDR1 and CDR2 sequences are MNHNS and SASEGT. J gave up 1 base and V 2 bases, and 1 base lay outside the gene matches. CDR3 loop: CASSEWTGAKNIQYF. The CDR3, as DNA: TGTGCCAGCAGTGAATGGACAGGGGCCAAAAACATTCAGTACTTC.

This clonotype was observed at least ten times. CDR3 sequence reads: CASSPGSENVNQPQHF. The CDR3 nucleotides are TGTGCCAGCAGCCCCGGCTCCGAGAACGTCAATCAGCCCCAGCATTTT. This chain joins TRBV7-9 and TRBJ1-5; D unclear. With 5 bases removed from V and 3 bases from J, the gap between germline ends came to 17 bases. This CDR3 spans 16 amino acids. Germline-derived CDR1 and CDR2 are SEHNR and FQNEAQ (reference sequence).

This clonotype was seen many times. The chain is built from TRBV28 and TRBJ1-3; D gene ambiguous. The V gene's germline CDR1 is MDHEN and CDR2 SYDVKM. Deletions cut 3 bases from V and 1 base from J, with 10 bases between. There are 15 residues in the CDR3. The CDR3 region is CASSFVMPSGNTIYF. The CDR3, as DNA: TGTGCCAGCAGTTTTGTGATGCCTTCTGGAAACACCATATATTTT. The full variable domain, completed using reference TRBV28 and TRBJ1-3, is DVKVTQSSRYLVKRTGEKVFLECVQDMDHENMFWYRQDPGLGLRLIYFSYDVKMKEKGDIPEGYSVSREKKERFSLILESASTNQTSMYLCASSFVMPSGNTIYFGEGSWLTVV.

This clonotype appeared many times. The chain employs TRBV28 and TRBJ1-5; D ambiguous. V was cut by 6 bases and J by 5 bases, with 14 bases left in between. The CDR3 length is 14 residues. Germline V CDR1 and CDR2: MDHEN, SYDVKM. CDR3 bases: TGTGCCAGCAGCCTTCCAGGAAAATATCAGCCCCAGCATTTT. This translates into CASSLPGKYQPQHF.

The sample holds many counts of this clonotype. This chain uses TRBV11-2 with TRBJ2-3; D not resolved. CDR3 size: 11 residues. Between the trimmed V and J ends, which lost 5 bases and 5 bases, there was a span of 5 bases. The germline CDR1 and CDR2 sequences are SGHAT and FQNNGV. Here the CDR3 reads CASSPLDTQYF. Written as DNA, the CDR3 is TGTGCCAGCAGCCCTTTAGATACGCAGTATTTT. The whole variable domain, filled in from reference TRBV11-2 and TRBJ2-3, reads EAGVAQSPRYKIIEKRQSVAFWCNPISGHATLYWYQQILGQGPKLLIQFQNNGVVDDSQLPKDRFSAERLKGVDSTLKIQPAKLEDSAVYLCASSPLDTQYFGPGTRLTVL.

Only a few counts were recorded for this clonotype. The chain links TRBV12-5 to TRBJ2-5; 15 nucleotides line up with TRBD2. Germline CDR1 reads LGHNT; CDR2 reads FRNRAP. The CDR3 is made up of 16 amino acids. V dropped 7 bases and J dropped 5; count of bases not matched to a gene: 8. The CDR3 spells CASAGLAGGPGETQYF. CDR3 DNA sequence: TGTGCTAGTGCCGGACTAGCGGGAGGGCCAGGGGAGACCCAGTACTTC.

V usage is TRBV6-1 and J usage is TRBJ1-4; D uncertain. Looked up from germline, CDR1 is MNHNS and CDR2 is SASEGT. Trimming stripped 6 bases from V and 5 bases from J, with 16 bases between. CDR3 length equals 15 residues. CDR3 DNA sequence: TGTGCCAGCAGCGCCACCGCTGTATGGAATGAAAAACTGTTTTTT. Encoded protein: CASSATAVWNEKLFF.

This rearrangement joins TRBV6-5 to TRBJ2-2; possible D gene TRBD1, 5 bases. Germline-derived CDR1 and CDR2 are MNHEY and SVGAGI. V was clipped by 0 bases and J by 7 bases, with 9 bases between them. The CDR3 spans 14 residues. CDR3 in DNA: TGTGCCAGCAGTTACTCAGGGGCTGGCGGGGAGCTGTTTTTT. This codes for CASSYSGAGGELFF.

V gene TRBV7-9 combines with J gene TRBJ2-3; 11 bases fit TRBD2. The germline V gene has CDR1 SEHNR and CDR2 FQNEAQ (reference sequence). Unmatched junction bases numbered 18, after V lost 3 bases and J lost 4 bases. This CDR3 comprises 20 residues. The CDR3 spells CASSFSGGLADYETADTQYF. In DNA form, the CDR3 reads TGTGCCAGCAGCTTCTCCGGGGGACTAGCGGATTACGAGACCGCAGATACGCAGTATTTT.

This clonotype has a count of ten or more. The rearrangement links TRBV28 to TRBJ1-5; TRBD1 matches 9 bases. The ends lost 6 bases at V and 11 bases at J; junction bases unmatched: 5. CDR3 length: 12 amino acids. Germline lookup yields CDR1 MDHEN and CDR2 SYDVKM. The CDR3: CASRTGGGAQHF. The CDR3 DNA follows: TGTGCCAGCAGGACAGGGGGTGGGGCCCAGCATTTT.